The T cell receptor (beta chain) described here comes from a study of cytomegalovirus exposure and HLA in healthy donors. Turning to the study itself: There were 350 to 400 genotyped donors. Of these, 81% fell in the genetic ancestry cluster associated with self-reported Caucasian donors. Study outcomes and limitations: Available immune exposure information was restricted to CMV serostatus only. Prior analysis indicated that the majority of TCR beta V segments exhibited productivity approximately 90% or approximately 30% of the time.

The study ran its PCR with 60 Vbeta and 13 Jbeta primers. This table comes from immunoSEQ multiplex PCR, and its TCRdb copy is limited to in-frame clones, with some not included. The sample has roughly 120,000 clones, around 80% seen once; the top ten hold 0.95% to 1.4%. To note about this clone: The antigen remains unidentified.

Germline V gene lookup returns CDR1 MGHRA and CDR2 YSYEKL. V lost 2 bases, J lost 5 bases, and 18 bases lay in between. The CDR3 has 17 residues. The clonotype originates from a woman in her twenties or thirties in good health and CMV-seronegative. The source material was PBMCs. The genes are TRBV4-1 and TRBJ2-2; D is possibly TRBD2 (6 bases). In DNA, the CDR3 is TGCGCCAGCAGCCAATCGGGACTCCTGGACGAAACCGGGGAGCTGTTTTTT. Amino acids: CASSQSGLLDETGELFF.